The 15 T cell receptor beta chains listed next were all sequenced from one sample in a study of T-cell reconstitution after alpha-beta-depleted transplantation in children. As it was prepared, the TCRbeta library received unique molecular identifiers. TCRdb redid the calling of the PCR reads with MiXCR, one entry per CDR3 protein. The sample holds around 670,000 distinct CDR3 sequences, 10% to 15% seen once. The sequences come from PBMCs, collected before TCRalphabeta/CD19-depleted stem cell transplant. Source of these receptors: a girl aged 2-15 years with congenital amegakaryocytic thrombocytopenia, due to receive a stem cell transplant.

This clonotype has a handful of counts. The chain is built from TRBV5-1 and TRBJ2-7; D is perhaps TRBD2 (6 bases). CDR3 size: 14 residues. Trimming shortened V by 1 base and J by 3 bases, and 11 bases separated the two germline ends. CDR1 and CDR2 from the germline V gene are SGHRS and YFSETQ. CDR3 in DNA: TGCGCCAGCAGCTTGTGGGGACTCTTCTACGAGCAGTACTTC. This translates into CASSLWGLFYEQYF.

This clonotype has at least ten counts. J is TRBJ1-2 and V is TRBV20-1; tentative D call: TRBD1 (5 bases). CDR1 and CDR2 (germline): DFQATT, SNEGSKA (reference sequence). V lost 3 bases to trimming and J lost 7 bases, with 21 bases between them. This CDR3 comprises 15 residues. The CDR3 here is CSARVGILDRGGYTF. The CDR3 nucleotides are TGCAGTGCTAGGGTGGGGATATTAGACAGAGGTGGCTACACCTTC.

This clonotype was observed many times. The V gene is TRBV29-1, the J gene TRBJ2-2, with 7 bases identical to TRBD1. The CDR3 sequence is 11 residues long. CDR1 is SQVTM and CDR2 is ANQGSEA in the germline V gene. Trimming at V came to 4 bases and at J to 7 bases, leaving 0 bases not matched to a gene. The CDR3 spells CSVGQGGELFF. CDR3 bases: TGCAGCGTTGGACAGGGCGGGGAGCTGTTTTTT.

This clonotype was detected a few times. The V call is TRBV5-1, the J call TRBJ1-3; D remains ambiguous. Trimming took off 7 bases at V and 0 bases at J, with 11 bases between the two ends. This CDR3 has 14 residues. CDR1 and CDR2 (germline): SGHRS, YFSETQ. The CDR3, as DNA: TGCGCCAGCGGGGATGTCAGCTCTGGAAACACCATATATTTT. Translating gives CASGDVSSGNTIYF.

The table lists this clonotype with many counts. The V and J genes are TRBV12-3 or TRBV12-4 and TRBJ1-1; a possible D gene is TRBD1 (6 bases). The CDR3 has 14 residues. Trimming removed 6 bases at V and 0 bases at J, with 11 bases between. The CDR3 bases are TGTGCCAGCAGCCGGGGGCATTTGAACACTGAAGCTTTCTTT. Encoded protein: CASSRGHLNTEAFF.

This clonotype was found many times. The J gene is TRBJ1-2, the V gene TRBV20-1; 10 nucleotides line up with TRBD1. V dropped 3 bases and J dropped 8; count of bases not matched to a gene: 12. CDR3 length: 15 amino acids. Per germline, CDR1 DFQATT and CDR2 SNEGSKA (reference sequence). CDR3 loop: CSARRPGTGEWGYTF. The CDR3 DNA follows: TGCAGTGCTAGGAGGCCCGGGACAGGGGAGTGGGGCTACACCTTC.

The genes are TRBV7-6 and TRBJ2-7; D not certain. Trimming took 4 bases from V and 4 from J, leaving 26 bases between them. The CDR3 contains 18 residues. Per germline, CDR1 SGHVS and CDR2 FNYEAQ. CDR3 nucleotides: TGTGCCAGCAGCTCTCCCACGGGTCCGGGCAACCAGAAATACGAGCAGTACTTC. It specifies CASSSPTGPGNQKYEQYF.

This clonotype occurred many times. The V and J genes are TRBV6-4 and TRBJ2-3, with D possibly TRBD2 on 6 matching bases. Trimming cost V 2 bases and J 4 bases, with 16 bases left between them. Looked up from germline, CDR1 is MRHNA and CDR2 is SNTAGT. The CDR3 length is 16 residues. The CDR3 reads CASSDVSGEGADTQYF. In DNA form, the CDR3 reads TGTGCCAGCAGTGACGTGTCGGGAGAAGGGGCAGATACGCAGTATTTT.

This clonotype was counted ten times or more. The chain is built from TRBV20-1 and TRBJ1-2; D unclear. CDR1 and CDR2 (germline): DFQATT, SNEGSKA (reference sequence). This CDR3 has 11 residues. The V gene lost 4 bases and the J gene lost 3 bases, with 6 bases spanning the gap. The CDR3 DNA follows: TGCAGTGCTACCGGGGACTATGGCTACACCTTC. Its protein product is CSATGDYGYTF.

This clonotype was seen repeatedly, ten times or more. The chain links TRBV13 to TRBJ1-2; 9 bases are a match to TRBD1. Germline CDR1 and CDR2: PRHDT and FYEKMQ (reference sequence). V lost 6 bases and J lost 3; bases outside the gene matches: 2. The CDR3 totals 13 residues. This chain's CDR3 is CASRGQGDYGYTF. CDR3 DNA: TGTGCCAGCAGGGGACAGGGAGACTATGGCTACACCTTC. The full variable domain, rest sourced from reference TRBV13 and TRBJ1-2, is AAGVIQSPRHLIKEKRETATLKCYPIPRHDTVYWYQQGPGQDPQFLISFYEKMQSDKGSIPDRFSAQQFSDYHSELNMSSLELGDSALYFCASRGQGDYGYTFGSGTRLTVV.

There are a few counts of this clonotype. The CDR3: CASSSATSDGFPTQYF. The CDR3 region has the DNA TGTGCCAGCAGCTCAGCCACTAGCGACGGATTCCCTACGCAGTATTTT. The genes are TRBV11-1 and TRBJ2-3, with 7 bases that match TRBD2. V dropped 4 bases and J dropped 8; count of bases not matched to a gene: 15. The CDR3 sequence is 16 residues long. Germline V gives CDR1 SGHAT, CDR2 FQDESV (reference sequence).

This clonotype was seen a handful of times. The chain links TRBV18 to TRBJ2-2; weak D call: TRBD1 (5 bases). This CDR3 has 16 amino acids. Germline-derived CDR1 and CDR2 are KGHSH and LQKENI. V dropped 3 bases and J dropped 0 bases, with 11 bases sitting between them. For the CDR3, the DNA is TGTGCCAGCTCACCGGCTGACAGCTCGAACACCGGGGAGCTGTTTTTT. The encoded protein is CASSPADSSNTGELFF.

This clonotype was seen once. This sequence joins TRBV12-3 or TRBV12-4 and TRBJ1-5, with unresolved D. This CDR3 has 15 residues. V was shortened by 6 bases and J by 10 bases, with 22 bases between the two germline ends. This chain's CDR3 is CASSTDPGSPRPQHF. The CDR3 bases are TGTGCCAGCAGCACAGACCCGGGGAGTCCTCGTCCCCAGCATTTT.

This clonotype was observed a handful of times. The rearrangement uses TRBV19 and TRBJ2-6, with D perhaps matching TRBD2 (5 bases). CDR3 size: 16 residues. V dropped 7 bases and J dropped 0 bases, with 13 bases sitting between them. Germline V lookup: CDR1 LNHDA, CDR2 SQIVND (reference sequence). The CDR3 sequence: CASNTGKTSGANVLTF. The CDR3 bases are TGTGCCAGTAACACGGGAAAAACCTCTGGGGCCAACGTCCTGACTTTC.

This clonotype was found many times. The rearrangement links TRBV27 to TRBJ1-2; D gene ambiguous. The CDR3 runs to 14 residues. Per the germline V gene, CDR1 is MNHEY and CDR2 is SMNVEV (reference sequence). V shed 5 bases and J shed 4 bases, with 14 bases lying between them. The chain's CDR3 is CASSPDARGYGYTF. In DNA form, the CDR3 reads TGTGCCAGCAGTCCGGACGCCCGGGGCTATGGCTACACCTTC.